Each of the 22 T cell receptor beta chains below was sequenced from the same sample in a study of blood T cells in healthy people across ages. PCR was performed a second time for 7 to 11 cycles using a sample-barcoded 5' primer and a J-beta primer mix. TCRdb recomputed calls from the 5' RACE reads with MiXCR, one row per CDR3 protein. The table shows about 730,000 distinct CDR3 sequences, with about 42% occurring only once. Sequenced: blood. These receptors all come from a woman in her sixties or seventies in good health.

Only a few counts were recorded for this clonotype. The J gene is TRBJ1-2, the V gene TRBV28; 7 bases agree with TRBD1. This CDR3 is 12 amino acids long. Germline V CDR1 and CDR2: MDHEN, SYDVKM. V gave up 10 bases and J gave up 2 bases; unmatched junction bases: 4. The chain's CDR3 is CAIMTGNYGYTF. In DNA, the CDR3 is TGTGCCATCATGACAGGGAACTATGGCTACACCTTC.

The chain joins TRBV5-1 to TRBJ2-7; no clear D. The J call may be faulty, since TRBJ2-5 better matches the DNA end. Germline V CDR1 and CDR2: SGHRS, YFSETQ. This CDR3 is built from 14 residues. The CDR3 coding sequence is TGCGCCAGCAGCTTGAATTATGCCTTTGAGACCCAGTACTTC. Translation: CASSLNYAFETQYF.

There are a few counts of this clonotype. J is TRBJ1-1 and V is TRBV3-1; TRBD1 matches 8 bases. Germline loops: CDR1 LGHDT, CDR2 YNNKEL (reference sequence). The J segment lost 4 bases and the V segment lost 0 bases, leaving 1 base of the junction unmatched. The CDR3 loop spans 14 amino acids. CDR3: CASSQEDRVTEAFF. The CDR3 nucleotides read TGTGCCAGCAGCCAAGAGGACAGGGTCACTGAAGCTTTCTTT.

In this sample, this clonotype turned up many times. The chain joins TRBV2 to TRBJ1-6, with D perhaps matching TRBD1 (6 bases). This CDR3 spans 15 amino acids. Germline CDR1 is SNHLY and CDR2 is FYNNEI. Trimming stripped 2 bases from V and 8 bases from J, with 13 bases between. CDR3 loop: CASSERPGADSPLHF. In DNA form, the CDR3 reads TGTGCCAGCAGTGAACGCCCGGGGGCAGATTCACCCCTCCACTTT.

The table lists this clonotype with a few counts. The DNA of the CDR3 is TGTGCCAGCAGCGCCCTAGTCCTAGCGGGGAATGAGCAGTACTTC. Translation: CASSALVLAGNEQYF. The V and J genes are TRBV9 and TRBJ2-5; 9 nucleotides align to TRBD2. V dropped 3 bases and J dropped 11; count of bases not matched to a gene: 14. This CDR3 contains 15 residues. Looked up from germline, CDR1 is SGDLS and CDR2 is YYNGEE.

Concerning this clonotype itself: With a much larger clone just one base away, this may be a read error. This sequence joins TRBV7-2 and TRBJ2-1; no reliable D call. The CDR3 sequence is 13 residues long. Trimming shortened V by 6 bases and J by 10 bases, and 16 bases separated the two germline ends. Germline lookup yields CDR1 SGHTA and CDR2 FQGNSA. The CDR3: CASSSDGAGEQFF. CDR3 sequence (DNA): TGTGCCAGCAGTTCCGACGGTGCCGGGGAGCAGTTCTTC. The complete variable domain, with remaining parts taken from reference TRBV7-2 and TRBJ2-1, reads GAGVSQSPSNKVTEKGKDVELRCDPISGHTALYWYRQSLGQGLEFLIYFQGNSAPDKSGLPSDRFSAERTGGSVSTLTIQRTQQEDSAVYLCASSSDGAGEQFFGPGTRLTVL.

CDR3 nucleotide sequence: TGTGCCAGCAGTAGCGCATCCAGGGTTGGCAAAAACATTCAGTACTTC. This encodes CASSSASRVGKNIQYF. The chain links TRBV6-5 to TRBJ2-4; D is perhaps TRBD1 (5 bases). Germline-derived CDR1 and CDR2 are MNHEY and SVGAGI. The CDR3 length is 16 residues. Trimming left V 5 bases short and J 3 bases short, with 17 bases between.

This chain uses TRBV27 with TRBJ2-1; 7 bases line up with TRBD2. CDR3 length: 13 residues. After removal of 8 bases from V and 6 bases from J, the junction contained 7 bases not matched to a gene. Per the germline V gene, CDR1 is MNHEY and CDR2 is SMNVEV (reference sequence). Written as DNA, the CDR3 is TGTGCCAGCTGGTCGGGGGGTTTCAATGAGCAGTTCTTC. Residues: CASWSGGFNEQFF.

The chain joins TRBV24-1 to TRBJ2-5; no reliable D call. The CDR3 has 13 amino acids. Germline CDR1 and CDR2: KGHDR and SFDVKD. Trimming took 1 base from V and 11 from J, leaving 13 bases between them. The CDR3 reads CATSDLIADEQYF. CDR3 coding DNA: TGTGCCACCAGTGATTTAATTGCTGATGAGCAGTACTTC.

This clonotype is a singleton in its sample. This chain connects TRBV20-1 to TRBJ1-2; TRBD1 matches at 8 bases. This CDR3 comprises 12 residues. From germline, CDR1 is DFQATT and CDR2 SNEGSKA (reference sequence). The V gene end was trimmed by 6 bases and the J gene end by 5 bases; junction bases not matched to a gene: 5. The CDR3 here is CSAVTGAYGYTF. The CDR3 DNA is TGCAGTGCGGTGACAGGGGCTTATGGCTACACCTTC.

In this sample, this clonotype turned up a few times. The V and J genes are TRBV28 and TRBJ2-1, with 10 nucleotides matching TRBD1. The CDR3 covers 16 residues. The V and J ends lost 5 bases and 3 bases, in that order; junction bases with no gene match: 7. Per the germline V gene, CDR1 is MDHEN and CDR2 is SYDVKM. The CDR3 region is CASSLGTGADYNEQFF. The CDR3 region has the DNA TGTGCCAGCAGTCTGGGGACAGGGGCGGACTACAATGAGCAGTTCTTC.

The chain recombines TRBV6-2 or TRBV6-3 with TRBJ2-4, with D perhaps TRBD2 (5 bases). The V gene lost 2 bases and the J gene lost 1 base, with 9 bases spanning the gap. The CDR3 consists of 15 residues. CDR1 is MNHEY and CDR2 is SVGEGT in the germline V gene. For the CDR3, the DNA is TGTGCCAGCAGTTACGGGCTAGCTGCCAAAAACATTCAGTACTTC. This gives the protein CASSYGLAAKNIQYF.

The rearrangement uses TRBV20-1 and TRBJ1-1; 8 positions match TRBD1. The ends lost 4 bases at V and 4 bases at J; junction bases unmatched: 8. The CDR3 covers 14 residues. From germline, CDR1 is DFQATT and CDR2 SNEGSKA (reference sequence). The CDR3 loop is CSAKLDRGPTEAFF. The DNA of the CDR3 is TGCAGTGCTAAGTTAGACAGGGGTCCCACTGAAGCTTTCTTT.

V gene TRBV18 combines with J gene TRBJ2-1; 7 nucleotides align to TRBD2. V gave up 2 bases and J gave up 5 bases; unmatched junction bases: 9. CDR3 length: 16 amino acids. Germline values: CDR1 KGHSH, CDR2 LQKENI. The CDR3 DNA follows: TGTGCCAGCTCACCAGCAGCGGGGACGCTAAACAATGAGCAGTTCTTC. Protein product: CASSPAAGTLNNEQFF. The complete variable domain, with remaining parts taken from reference TRBV18 and TRBJ2-1, reads NAGVMQNPRHLVRRRGQEARLRCSPMKGHSHVYWYRQLPEEGLKFMVYLQKENIIDESGMPKERFSAEFPKEGPSILRIQQVVRGDSAAYFCASSPAAGTLNNEQFFGPGTRLTVL.

The chain employs TRBV14 and TRBJ2-2; 7 nucleotides line up with TRBD2. Trimming cost V 1 base and J 3 bases; bases outside gene matches: 8. The germline V gene has CDR1 SGHDN and CDR2 FVKESK. The CDR3 has 17 amino acids. CDR3: CASSQAGTSDYTGELFF. The CDR3 DNA is TGTGCCAGCAGCCAAGCGGGAACTAGCGATTACACCGGGGAGCTGTTTTTT.

This clonotype was observed a few times. V and J are TRBV28 and TRBJ1-6; no firm D call. The CDR3 length is 12 residues. Germline V gene sequence: CDR1 MDHEN, CDR2 SYDVKM. Trimming removed 7 bases at V and 7 bases at J, with 8 bases between. CDR3 sequence reads: CASTVLNSPLHF. CDR3 in DNA: TGTGCCAGCACAGTCCTCAATTCACCCCTCCACTTT.

This chain links TRBV20-1 with TRBJ2-7, with 9 bases lining up with TRBD1. V lost 6 bases to trimming and J lost 5 bases; unmatched junction nucleotides: 8. The CDR3 consists of 13 residues. Germline V gene sequence: CDR1 DFQATT, CDR2 SNEGSKA (reference sequence). This chain's CDR3 is CSARQGGGDEQYF. The CDR3 DNA reads as TGCAGTGCACGACAGGGGGGGGGCGACGAGCAGTACTTC.

J is TRBJ2-7 and V is TRBV20-1, with TRBD2 identical over 10 bases. The V gene end was trimmed by 4 bases and the J gene end by 7 bases; junction bases not matched to a gene: 10. The germline CDR1 and CDR2 sequences are DFQATT and SNEGSKA (reference sequence). This CDR3 has 14 residues. Here the CDR3 DNA reads TGCAGTGCTACGAGCGGGGGGGCAGAAAATGAGCAGTACTTC. This encodes CSATSGGAENEQYF.

The chain links TRBV3-1 to TRBJ2-1; D possibly uses TRBD1 or TRBD2 (5 bases each). The V end was cut by 0 bases, the J end by 10 bases, with 10 bases between. The CDR3 is 13 amino acids. Germline values: CDR1 LGHDT, CDR2 YNNKEL (reference sequence). CDR3 sequence: CASSQDWGKEQFF. DNA of the CDR3: TGTGCCAGCAGCCAAGATTGGGGGAAGGAGCAGTTCTTC.

This chain joins TRBV20-1 and TRBJ1-4; 8 bases are shared with TRBD1. V dropped 3 bases and J dropped 3; count of bases not matched to a gene: 0. The CDR3 is 13 amino acids. From germline, CDR1 is DFQATT and CDR2 SNEGSKA (reference sequence). This chain's CDR3 is CSARTGANEKLFF. DNA of the CDR3: TGCAGTGCTAGGACAGGGGCTAATGAAAAACTGTTTTTT.

V is TRBV6-9 and J is TRBJ2-3, with TRBD2 matching 12 bases. V shed 2 bases and J 4 bases; nucleotides not matched to a gene: 10. Germline V lookup: CDR1 MNHGY, CDR2 SVAAGI. This CDR3 region has 18 residues. The CDR3 is CASSYPLAGGPDADTQYF. The CDR3 bases are TGTGCCAGCAGTTATCCCCTAGCGGGAGGGCCCGACGCAGATACGCAGTATTTT.

This clonotype was recorded a few times. The CDR3: CSMGGTREPQHF. The CDR3 DNA follows: TGCAGTATGGGGGGGACTAGGGAGCCCCAGCATTTT. This chain uses TRBV20-1 with TRBJ1-5; D is perhaps TRBD1 (5 bases). This CDR3 comprises 12 residues. Germline V gene data show CDR1 as DFQATT and CDR2 as SNEGSKA (reference sequence). Trimming left V 8 bases short and J 8 bases short, with 16 bases between.